This is a list of T cell receptor beta chains from one sample in a study of blood T cell repertoires in COVID-19. The table came from immunoSEQ multiplex PCR; TCRdb's copy has only in-frame clones and leaves some out. The sample shows under 200,000 clones, approximately 80% of them seen only once. Sequencing was done on a sample of PBMCs or T cells enriched from blood (not recorded which). The receptors here all came from a man aged 50 to 59 who had recovered from COVID-19. Both conserved end residues are part of each CDR3. D genes are given only for firm matches. Clone size is shown for a subset of rows, as once, few, many or a class of expanded clone.

TRBV20-1	NA	NA	TRBJ2-7	CSASLGDLSYEQYF	TGCAGTGCTAGTCTGGGGGACTTGTCCTACGAGCAGTACTTC
TRBV5-1	NA	NA	TRBJ1-2	CASSPTQTAGGYTF	TGCGCCAGCAGCCCGACCCAGACAGCGGGTGGCTACACCTTC
TRBV7-6	TRBD2	NA	TRBJ2-1	CASSLDPGLAEFF	TGTGCCAGCAGCTTAGATCCGGGACTAGCGGAGTTCTTC
TRBV3-1/TRBV3-2	TRBD2	NA	TRBJ2-3	CASSQTGTSGGATDTQYF	TGTGCCAGCAGCCAAACCGGGACTAGCGGGGGGGCCACAGATACGCAGTATTTT
TRBV19	TRBD1	NA	TRBJ1-1	CASSLRTGVDTEAFF	TGTGCCAGTAGTCTACGGACAGGGGTGGACACTGAAGCTTTCTTT
TRBV5-4	NA	NA	TRBJ2-6	CASSLNRDGANVLTF	TGTGCCAGCAGCTTAAACAGGGATGGGGCCAACGTCCTGACTTTC
TRBV29-1	NA	NA	TRBJ2-7	CSVESGANEQYF	TGCAGCGTTGAATCAGGGGCGAACGAGCAGTACTTC
TRBV28	NA	NA	TRBJ2-6	CASSPDSSGANVLTF	TGTGCCAGCAGCCCGGACAGCTCTGGGGCCAACGTCCTGACTTTC
TRBV28	NA	NA	TRBJ1-2	CASTPTPGNYGYTF	TGTGCCAGCACCCCCACCCCAGGGAACTATGGCTACACCTTC
TRBV4-1	NA	few	TRBJ2-7	CASSQVPGESYEQYF	TGCGCCAGCAGCCAAGTCCCGGGGGAAAGCTACGAGCAGTACTTC
TRBV6-1	NA	NA	TRBJ1-2	CASSEIGRQGGGYTF	TGTGCCAGCAGTGAAATTGGGAGGCAGGGTGGCGGCTACACCTTC
TRBV6-2/TRBV6-3	NA	once	TRBJ2-5	CASSLKGETQYF	TGTGCCAGCAGCTTAAAGGGGGAGACCCAGTACTTC
TRBV5-6	TRBD1	NA	TRBJ1-1	CASSSTGGAWSEAFF	TGTGCCAGCAGCTCAACAGGGGGCGCGTGGAGTGAAGCTTTCTTT
TRBV7-2	TRBD2	NA	TRBJ2-2	CASSLGGGTGELFF	TGTGCCAGCAGCTTAGGCGGGGGAACCGGGGAGCTGTTTTTT
TRBV27	NA	NA	TRBJ1-4	CASSFVASGPEKLFF	TGTGCCAGCAGTTTTGTCGCGTCAGGGCCCGAAAAACTGTTTTTT